A selection of T cell receptor beta chains follows, all from one sample in a study of breast tumors, draining lymph nodes, adjacent tissues. From the multiplex PCR reads, TCRdb called clonotypes with MiXCR, one entry per CDR3 protein. The repertoire consists of 170,000 or so distinct CDR3 sequences, with 30% to 35% occurring once and the leading ten covering roughly 4.5%. The sequenced material came from axillary lymph node tissue. All receptors derive from a female donor with breast cancer. Some clones in this sample may be carry-over from other donors' samples. CDR3s include the opening cysteine and the closing phenylalanine or tryptophan. A D gene is named only where the DNA matches it firmly. Rows may omit the clone size; those that give it use once, few, many or a size class.

V,J,size,D,DNA,CDR3
TRBV6-1,TRBJ2-3,few,TRBD2,TGTGCCAGCAGTGAAATGGTTAGCGGGGGGGCGACGGATACGCAGTATTTT,CASSEMVSGGATDTQYF
TRBV27,TRBJ2-7,-,-,TGTGCCAGCAGTTCAACAGCGATTAGCTCCTACGAGCAGTACTTC,CASSSTAISSYEQYF
TRBV18,TRBJ2-1,few,-,TGTGCCAGCTCACCATTCAGAACCTACAATGAGCAGTTCTTC,CASSPFRTYNEQFF
TRBV7-2,TRBJ1-2,many,-,TGTGCCAGCAGCTTATTAGCAGTCTCCCGTTCGGCTAACTATGGCTACACCTTC,CASSLLAVSRSANYGYTF
TRBV6-5,TRBJ2-7,few,TRBD1,TGTGCCAGCAGTCCCGGGGCAGGGGGAACTTACGAGCAGTACTTC,CASSPGAGGTYEQYF
TRBV9,TRBJ2-1,many,-,TGTGCCAGCAGCCGCGAAAATGAGCAGTTCTTC,CASSRENEQFF
TRBV6-2/TRBV6-3,TRBJ1-5,-,TRBD1,TGTGCCAGCAATGACAGGGTAGGTCAGCCCCAGCATTTT,CASNDRVGQPQHF
TRBV7-9,TRBJ2-7,many,TRBD1,TGTGCCAGCAGCTCTACAGGGGGCTACGAGCAGTACTTC,CASSSTGGYEQYF
TRBV29-1,TRBJ2-7,-,-,TGCAGCGCTGGGTCCAGGGACGTGCAGTACTTC,CSAGSRDVQYF
TRBV29-1,TRBJ2-6,-,-,TGCAGCGTTGCTTGGGTCTGGTCTTTGCGGGGAGTCCCCGGGCTGTGCTCTGGGGCCAACGTCCTGACTTTC,CSVAWVWSLRGVPGLCSGANVLTF
TRBV5-6,TRBJ1-3,many,-,TGTGCCAGCAGCCGGGGCTCTGGAAACACCATATATTTT,CASSRGSGNTIYF
TRBV3-1,TRBJ1-5,few,-,TGTGCCAGCAGCCAAGACCAGGTGGGGAGTCAGCCCCAGCATTTT,CASSQDQVGSQPQHF
TRBV7-6,TRBJ2-1,many,TRBD2,TGTGCCAGCAGCTTAGGCCCAGGGACTAGCGTCTACAATGAGCAGTTCTTC,CASSLGPGTSVYNEQFF
TRBV6-2/TRBV6-3,TRBJ2-5,-,-,TGTGCCAGCAGCCGATCATTGCAGACCCAGTACTTC,CASSRSLQTQYF
TRBV24-1,TRBJ2-1,many,-,TGTGCCACCAGCGCTGGTCGGGGACAAAGTGTAGCGAAGAGCTCCTACAATGAGCAGTTCTTC,CATSAGRGQSVAKSSYNEQFF
TRBV7-9,TRBJ2-2,-,-,TGTGCCAGCAGCTTAGGGGGCACGGGGGCCGACGGGGAGCTGTTTTTT,CASSLGGTGADGELFF
TRBV4-2,TRBJ2-7,many,-,TGTGCCAGCAGCCAAGATCTACAGCGGTTCTCCTACGAGCAGTACTTC,CASSQDLQRFSYEQYF
TRBV19,TRBJ1-1,-,TRBD1,TGTGCCAGTAGTAGGGATGGGACAGGGGGCATGAACACTGAAGCTTTCTTT,CASSRDGTGGMNTEAFF
TRBV20-1,TRBJ1-5,many,-,TGCAGTGCTTACCGAACGTCGGCGGGTCAGCCCCAGCATTTT,CSAYRTSAGQPQHF
TRBV12-3/TRBV12-4,TRBJ2-3,-,TRBD2,TGTGCCAGCAACCCGGGACTAGCGATCACAGATACGCAGTATTTT,CASNPGLAITDTQYF
TRBV12-3/TRBV12-4,TRBJ2-1,-,TRBD2,TGTGCCACCCAGGGCAGGGACTGGGGCGGGAGCTCCTACAATGAGCAGTTCTTC,CATQGRDWGGSSYNEQFF
TRBV6-1,TRBJ2-2,-,-,TGTGCCAGCAGTCGACTACCGGAGGGGACCGGGGAGCTGTTTTTT,CASSRLPEGTGELFF
TRBV6-5,TRBJ2-3,many,TRBD2,TGTGCCAGCAGCGACAGAGCGGGAGGCACAGATACGCAGTATTTT,CASSDRAGGTDTQYF
TRBV3-1,TRBJ2-1,few,-,TGTGCCAGCAGCCAAGATCGACGGTTCGACTTCGAGCAGTTCTTC,CASSQDRRFDFEQFF
TRBV12-3/TRBV12-4,TRBJ1-3,-,-,TGTGCCATAGCGAGGGCGGAGAACACCATATATTTT,CAIARAENTIYF
TRBV4-2,TRBJ1-1,-,-,TGTGCCAGCAGCCATATGACCGGAGGCCAGAACACTGAAGCTTTCTTT,CASSHMTGGQNTEAFF
TRBV20-1,TRBJ1-4,many,-,TGCAGTGCAGCGGGTCGAGGCGAAAAACTGTTTTTT,CSAAGRGEKLFF
TRBV11-3,TRBJ1-5,once,TRBD1,TGTGCCAGCACACCGACAGGGTATGCCAATCAGCCCCAGCATTTT,CASTPTGYANQPQHF
TRBV6-5,TRBJ2-5,-,-,TGTGCCAGCAGTCCCGTTGCGGGGGCGGGGGTAGAGACCCAGTACTTC,CASSPVAGAGVETQYF
TRBV5-8,TRBJ1-6,many,-,TGTGCCAGCAGCCGGACTCAGGGCAGTTATAATTCACCCCTCCACTTT,CASSRTQGSYNSPLHF
TRBV19,TRBJ1-5,-,TRBD1,TGTGCCAGTAGTGACAGGGTCCTGTATCAGCCCCAGCATTTT,CASSDRVLYQPQHF
TRBV19,TRBJ1-2,many,-,TGTGCCAGTAGTATGCGCTCCGGGGTTAACTATGGCTACACCTTC,CASSMRSGVNYGYTF
TRBV5-1,TRBJ2-2,-,-,TGCGCCAGCAGCCCCCACCCCGGGGAGCTGTTTTTT,CASSPHPGELFF
TRBV4-2,TRBJ2-3,-,-,TGTGCCAGCAGCCAAGATTTGCAATCTAGCACAGATACGCAGTATTTT,CASSQDLQSSTDTQYF
TRBV6-4,TRBJ2-1,few,-,TGTGCCAGCAGTGAATTCGACAGATCCTACAATGAGCAGTTCTTC,CASSEFDRSYNEQFF
TRBV7-3,TRBJ1-1,-,-,TGTGCCAGCAGCCCAGGGCCAGGTTTGAACACTGAAGCTTCCTTT,CASSPGPGLNTEASF
TRBV12-3/TRBV12-4,TRBJ1-4,few,TRBD1,TGTGCCAGCAGCGTCGGGTCAGGGGGTACTAATGAAAAACTGTTTTTT,CASSVGSGGTNEKLFF